The 5 T cell receptor beta chains presented below share a single source sample, sequenced in a study of blood T cell repertoires in COVID-19. Only in-frame clones appear in the TCRdb table, and some are missing; sequencing was by immunoSEQ multiplex PCR. The sample comprises roughly 150,000 clones, just over 90% of which are singletons, and just under 2% rests with the top ten. The specimen sequenced was peripheral blood. These receptors all stem from a woman between 55 and 75 years old with COVID-19, enrolled during active disease.

The gene calls are TRBV7-9 and TRBJ1-6; TRBD1 matches at 8 bases. V lost 5 bases, J lost 8 bases, and 8 bases stayed unmatched. The CDR3 has 15 amino acids. Looked up from germline, CDR1 is SEHNR and CDR2 is FQNEAQ (reference sequence). The CDR3 loop is CASSRGQGWDSPLHF. The CDR3 DNA is TGTGCCAGCAGCCGAGGACAGGGATGGGATTCACCCCTCCACTTT.

This chain joins TRBV6-5 and TRBJ2-3; 9 positions match TRBD1. Germline-derived CDR1 and CDR2 are MNHEY and SVGAGI. The length of the CDR3 is 13 residues. J lost 8 bases, V lost 6 bases, and 6 bases had no gene match. The CDR3 protein is CASSSTGGGTQYF. In nucleotides, the CDR3 is TGTGCCAGCAGCTCGACAGGGGGAGGTACGCAGTATTTT.

CDR3 protein: CASSDAAASGGPSSYNEQFF. The CDR3 nucleotides are TGTGCCAGCAGCGACGCCGCGGCTAGCGGGGGGCCGAGCTCCTACAATGAGCAGTTCTTC. The V gene is TRBV9, the J gene TRBJ2-1; 11 bases are shared with TRBD2. V lost 3 bases to trimming and J lost 0 bases; unmatched junction nucleotides: 14. CDR3 length: 20 amino acids. CDR1 is SGDLS, CDR2 YYNGEE, per germline.

This rearrangement joins TRBV12-5 to TRBJ2-1, with 13 bases aligning to TRBD2. V dropped 5 bases and J dropped 2; count of bases not matched to a gene: 18. Per the germline V gene, CDR1 is LGHNT and CDR2 is FRNRAP. CDR3 size: 21 residues. Here the CDR3 reads CASGPGTSGTPSRVTYNEQFF. DNA of the CDR3: TGTGCTAGTGGTCCGGGGACTAGCGGGACGCCCTCCAGGGTCACCTACAATGAGCAGTTCTTC.

The chain couples TRBV7-2 to TRBJ1-2; the D is unclear. Germline CDR1 reads SGHTA; CDR2 reads FQGNSA. The CDR3 length is 14 residues. Deletions cut 5 bases from V and 4 bases from J, with 14 bases between. The DNA for the CDR3 is TGTGCCAGCAGCACCCGGGGAGGCCCCTATGGCTACACCTTC. It codes for CASSTRGGPYGYTF.